A selection of T cell receptor beta chains follows, all from one sample in a study of blood T cells in healthy people across ages. Using its own MiXCR run on the 5' RACE reads, TCRdb lists one record per CDR3 protein. The sample consists of hundreds of thousands of distinct CDR3 sequences, nearly 25% of them appearing once. These same data were also listed under a study on T cells of mothers and their children.

Sequencing was carried out using blood. All receptors derive from a boy between 5 and 17 years old in good health. The CDR3 runs from the conserved cysteine through the conserved F or W. The D gene is left open where the match is weak. Clone sizes are given selectively: once, few, many, or a class where the clone is expanded.

>.|TRBJ2-7|.|TRBV29-1
TGCAGCGTTGACGGGCTAGGAGATACATCATCCTACGAGCAGTACTTC
CSVDGLGDTSSYEQYF
>.|TRBJ1-6|.|TRBV6-6
TGTGCCAGCAGGACTTCCGGGGCTAGGGATTCACCCCTCCACTTT
CASRTSGARDSPLHF
>.|TRBJ2-5|.|TRBV7-2
TGTGCCAGCAGCTTAGCGGGGGCAGGGCTGGAGCAGTACTTC
CASSLAGAGLEQYF
>.|TRBJ2-7|many|TRBV29-1
TGCAGCGTTTCCGGCAAATCTACCTACGAGCAGTACTTC
CSVSGKSTYEQYF
>.|TRBJ2-7|many|TRBV28
TGTGCCAGCAGTCCTCGGTACGAGCAGTACTTC
CASSPRYEQYF
>TRBD2|TRBJ2-7|once|TRBV27
TGTGCCAGCAGGGCATCGGGACTAGCGGGAGGGTACTTC
CASRASGLAGGYF
>.|TRBJ2-7|.|TRBV6-5
TGTGCCAGCAGTTACTCCCTCGGGGCCAACTACGAGCAGTACTTC
CASSYSLGANYEQYF
>.|TRBJ2-5|many|TRBV6-2/TRBV6-3
TGTGCCAGCAGCCGGGACACCCAAGAGACCCAGTACTTC
CASSRDTQETQYF
>TRBD2|TRBJ2-7|.|TRBV13
TGTGCCAGCAGCTTAGAAGGACTAGCGGGGGGGGCCTACGAGCAGTACTTC
CASSLEGLAGGAYEQYF
>.|TRBJ2-1|few|TRBV29-1
TGCAGCGTTGTGTGGGAGGCCTACAATGAGCAGTTCTTC
CSVVWEAYNEQFF
>.|TRBJ2-5|.|TRBV5-1
TGCGCCAGCAGCTCGGCGACAGATCAGTACTTC
CASSSATDQYF
>TRBD1|TRBJ1-2|.|TRBV4-3
TGCGCCAGCAGCCAAGACCCGACAGGGGGCATTGGCTACACCTTC
CASSQDPTGGIGYTF
>.|TRBJ2-2|once|TRBV6-2/TRBV6-3
TGTGCCAGCAGTTACGCATGGGGATCGAACACCGGGGAGCTGTTTTTT
CASSYAWGSNTGELFF
>.|TRBJ2-3|.|TRBV28
TGTGCCAGCGTGCGGGGAGCAGATACGCAGTATTTT
CASVRGADTQYF
>.|TRBJ2-2|once|TRBV20-1
TGCAGTGCTCACACCGGGACTGTCGACACCGGGGAGCTGTTTTTT
CSAHTGTVDTGELFF
>.|TRBJ1-1|.|TRBV7-6
TGTGCCAGCAGCTCAAGGGAAGGGGGGCGGTGGACTGAAGCTTTCTTT
CASSSREGGRWTEAFF
>TRBD2|TRBJ2-5|many|TRBV6-5
TGTGCCAGCAGTTACTCGTTTTTAGCGGGGGGGCAGGAGACCCAGTACTTC
CASSYSFLAGGQETQYF
>TRBD1|TRBJ2-1|few|TRBV19
TGTGCCAGTAGTCTTAGCCTTACAGGGGGGCAGTTCTTC
CASSLSLTGGQFF
>TRBD1|TRBJ2-5|.|TRBV29-1
TGCAGCGTCCGACAGGGGGGCCAAGAGACCCAGTACTTC
CSVRQGGQETQYF
>.|TRBJ2-4|.|TRBV6-5
TGTGCCAGCAGCCCCGAGACGTTGGCCAAAAACATTCAGTACTTC
CASSPETLAKNIQYF
>TRBD2|TRBJ2-3|once|TRBV20-1
TGCAGTGCCAGAGGCCCCGGGAGGGCGAGCACAGATACGCAGTATTTT
CSARGPGRASTDTQYF
>.|TRBJ1-2|.|TRBV10-3
TGTGCCACCCATCCGTTAAAGGCCCGTCTTGACTATGGCTACACCTTC
CATHPLKARLDYGYTF
>TRBD2|TRBJ2-3|few|TRBV3-1
TGTGCCAGCAGCCCGCGGACTAGCGGATACTCAGATACGCAGTATTTT
CASSPRTSGYSDTQYF
>.|TRBJ2-7|few|TRBV15
TGTGCCACCAGCAGAGGACGGACCCAAATTCCCTACGAGCAGTACTTC
CATSRGRTQIPYEQYF
>.|TRBJ2-1|many|TRBV4-3
TGCGCCAGCAGCCAGGAGACTAGTTTCAATGAGCAGTTCTTC
CASSQETSFNEQFF
>.|TRBJ2-7|few|TRBV12-3/TRBV12-4
TGTGCCAGCAGTTTAGGGGGAGTTGCCTACGAGCAGTACTTC
CASSLGGVAYEQYF
>.|TRBJ2-7|.|TRBV3-1
TGTGCCAGCAGCCAAGAAGGCTTCCCCTCCTACGAGCAGTACTTC
CASSQEGFPSYEQYF
>.|TRBJ2-7|.|TRBV5-1
TGCGCCAGCGGAGAATGGGACGGTTACTACGAGCAGTACTTC
CASGEWDGYYEQYF
>.|TRBJ2-1|.|TRBV9
TGTGCCAGTGGGAGAGGGACGGCGGGCGCAACCTACAATGAGCAGTTCTTC
CASGRGTAGATYNEQFF
>.|TRBJ2-1|.|TRBV5-1
TGCGCCAGCATTGTCGGGACTGCAAACACCAATGAGCAGTTCTTC
CASIVGTANTNEQFF
>.|TRBJ1-5|.|TRBV20-1
TGCAGTGCCTCTTGGGGGGGAAGTCAGCCCCAGCATTTT
CSASWGGSQPQHF
>.|TRBJ2-7|few|TRBV7-2
TGTGCCAGCAGCCCAACCCGGGACTTCTACGAGCAGTACTTC
CASSPTRDFYEQYF
>.|TRBJ2-7|many|TRBV28
TGTGCCAGCAACCGACCCTCGACAGCCTACGAGCAGTACTTC
CASNRPSTAYEQYF
>.|TRBJ1-1|few|TRBV12-3/TRBV12-4
TGTGCCAGCAGTTTAGGGACGGGTTACACTGAAGCTTTCTTT
CASSLGTGYTEAFF
>.|TRBJ2-1|many|TRBV28
TGTGCCAGCCGACAGGTGAGGGAGCAGTTCTTC
CASRQVREQFF
>TRBD1|TRBJ2-3|.|TRBV2
TGTGCCAGCGAGGGACAGGGGAGCACAGATACGCAGTATTTT
CASEGQGSTDTQYF
>TRBD1|TRBJ2-7|.|TRBV7-2
TGTGCCAGCAGCGACACAGGGGAGACCCTCTACGAGCAGTACTTC
CASSDTGETLYEQYF
>TRBD1|TRBJ1-6|few|TRBV20-1
TGCAGTGCTAGAGATTGGGACAGCTCCTATAATTCACCCCTCCACTTT
CSARDWDSSYNSPLHF
>TRBD2|TRBJ2-7|few|TRBV14
TGTGCCAGCAGCCTATCGGCGGGGGTAAACAACGAGCAGTACTTC
CASSLSAGVNNEQYF
>.|TRBJ2-7|.|TRBV28
TGTGCCGGCAGTTCCCCGGGGGGCTTGAGCACCTACGAGCAGTACTTC
CAGSSPGGLSTYEQYF
>TRBD1|TRBJ2-5|many|TRBV12-3/TRBV12-4
TGTGCCAGCAGTTCCGGGACAGGGGGCGGAGAGACCCAGTACTTC
CASSSGTGGGETQYF